This paragraph covers one T cell receptor beta chain sequence. This entry belongs to a study of cytomegalovirus exposure and HLA in healthy donors. Germline CDR1 reads GTSNPN; CDR2 reads SVGIG (reference sequence). This CDR3 region has 15 residues. V was clipped by 4 bases and J by 5 bases, with 20 bases between them. Amplification used 60 Vbeta primers and 13 Jbeta primers. Data came from immunoSEQ multiplex PCR; TCRdb stores just in-frame clones and leaves some out. The sample has tens of thousands of clones; around half are singletons. The J gene is TRBJ2-5, the V gene TRBV30; a weak D match, TRBD2 (6 bases). Sequenced: PBMCs. The clonotype was recovered from a woman aged 40 to 50 in good health and CMV-seropositive. The DNA for the CDR3 is TGTGCCTGGACCCCCGAAGGGACTTTTCAGGAGACCCAGTACTTC. Residues: CAWTPEGTFQETQYF.